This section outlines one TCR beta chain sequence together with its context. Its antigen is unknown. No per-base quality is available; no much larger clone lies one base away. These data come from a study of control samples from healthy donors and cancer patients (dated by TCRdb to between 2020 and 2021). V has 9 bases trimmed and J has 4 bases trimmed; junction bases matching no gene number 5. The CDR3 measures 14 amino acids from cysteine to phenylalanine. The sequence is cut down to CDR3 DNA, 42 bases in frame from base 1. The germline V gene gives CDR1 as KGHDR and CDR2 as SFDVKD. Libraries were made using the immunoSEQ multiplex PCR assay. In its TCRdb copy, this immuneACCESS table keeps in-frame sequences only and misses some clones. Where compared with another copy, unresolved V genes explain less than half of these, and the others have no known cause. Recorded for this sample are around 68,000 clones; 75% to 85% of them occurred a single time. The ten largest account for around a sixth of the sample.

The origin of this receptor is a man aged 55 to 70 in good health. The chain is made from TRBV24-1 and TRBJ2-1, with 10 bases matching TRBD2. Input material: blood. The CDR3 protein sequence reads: CATAGTSAYNEQFF. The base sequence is TGTGCCACCGCCGGGACTAGCGCGTACAATGAGCAGTTCTTC.